The source of this T cell receptor (beta chain) is a study of technical replicates of blood from several donors. TCRdb keeps only in-frame clones here, not all; method: immunoSEQ multiplex PCR. The sample lists fewer than 9,500 clones; 91% were seen once. CDR1 and CDR2 (germline): MGHRA, YSYEKL. There are 16 residues in the CDR3. Trimming left V 3 bases short and J 6 bases short, with 17 bases between. Sequencing used PBMCs. This TCR was recovered from a human donor in good health. V and J are TRBV4-1 and TRBJ1-4; D is undetermined. This chain's CDR3 is CASSHLRTAGDEKLFF. Written as DNA, the CDR3 is TGCGCCAGCAGCCATCTCAGGACGGCGGGCGATGAAAAACTGTTTTTT.